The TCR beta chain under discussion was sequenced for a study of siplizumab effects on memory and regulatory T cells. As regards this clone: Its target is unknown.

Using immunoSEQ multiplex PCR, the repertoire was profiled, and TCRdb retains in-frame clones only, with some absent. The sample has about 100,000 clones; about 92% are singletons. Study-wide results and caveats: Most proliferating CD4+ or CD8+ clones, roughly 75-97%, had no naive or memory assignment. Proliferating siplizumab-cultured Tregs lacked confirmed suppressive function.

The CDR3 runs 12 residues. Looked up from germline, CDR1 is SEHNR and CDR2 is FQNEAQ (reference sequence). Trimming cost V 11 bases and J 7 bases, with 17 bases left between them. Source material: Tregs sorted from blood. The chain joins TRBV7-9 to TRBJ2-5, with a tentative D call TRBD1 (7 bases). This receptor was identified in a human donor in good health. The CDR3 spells CAVSGGSGTQYF. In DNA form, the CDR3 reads TGTGCCGTCTCAGGGGGGAGTGGGACCCAGTACTTC.